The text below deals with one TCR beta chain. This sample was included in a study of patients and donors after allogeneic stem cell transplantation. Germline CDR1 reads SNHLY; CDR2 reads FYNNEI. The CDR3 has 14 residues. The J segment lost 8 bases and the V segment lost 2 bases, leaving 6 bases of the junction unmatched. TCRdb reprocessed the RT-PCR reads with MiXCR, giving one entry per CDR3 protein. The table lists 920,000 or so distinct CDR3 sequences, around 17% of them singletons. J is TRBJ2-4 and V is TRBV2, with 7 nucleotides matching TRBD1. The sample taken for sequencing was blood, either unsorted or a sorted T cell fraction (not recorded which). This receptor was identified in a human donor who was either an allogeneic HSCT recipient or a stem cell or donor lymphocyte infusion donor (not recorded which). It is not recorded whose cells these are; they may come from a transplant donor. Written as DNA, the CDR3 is TGTGCCAGCAGTGAAACAGGGGTAGGGGACATTCAGTACTTC. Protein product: CASSETGVGDIQYF.